Listed below are T cell receptor beta chains from one sample, sequenced in a study of T cell responses to AZD1222 COVID-19 vaccine. The table came from immunoSEQ multiplex PCR; TCRdb's copy has only in-frame clones and leaves some out. The profile shows over 20,000 clones, roughly 84% of them singletons. The source was peripheral blood, collected 28 days after the second AZD1222 dose. Every receptor here comes from an adult who received the AZD1222 COVID-19 vaccine. The CDR3 runs from the conserved cysteine through the conserved F or W. The D gene is left open where the match is weak. The size entry is marked missing in some rows and otherwise reads once, few, many or a size class.

d_gene	abundance	v_gene	j_gene	CDR3aa	CDR3nt
.	.	TRBV27	TRBJ2-7	CASSFAGGNTYEQYF	TGTGCCAGCAGTTTTGCAGGCGGGAATACCTACGAGCAGTACTTC
.	.	TRBV2	TRBJ2-1	CASSVASPPVGNEQFF	TGTGCCAGCAGTGTGGCTAGCCCCCCCGTCGGGAATGAGCAGTTCTTC
.	.	TRBV28	TRBJ1-1	CASSGGKWLNTEAFF	TGTGCCAGCAGCGGAGGAAAATGGCTGAACACTGAAGCTTTCTTT
.	.	TRBV28	TRBJ2-6	CASSYPVPGANVLTF	TGTGCCAGCAGTTACCCAGTTCCTGGGGCCAACGTCCTGACTTTC
.	.	TRBV6-6	TRBJ2-1	CASSYTGDEQFF	TGTGCCAGCAGTTATACGGGCGATGAGCAGTTCTTC
.	few	TRBV19	TRBJ2-3	CASSMGSIGTDTQYF	TGTGCCAGTAGTATGGGCAGTATCGGCACAGATACGCAGTATTTT
.	.	TRBV29-1	TRBJ2-1	CSARSVEDNEQFF	TGCAGCGCACGGAGTGTAGAAGACAATGAGCAGTTCTTC
.	.	TRBV2	TRBJ2-7	CASSETGTTYEQYF	TGTGCCAGCAGTGAAACAGGTACAACCTACGAGCAGTACTTC
.	.	TRBV7-9	TRBJ1-4	CASSLANGPNEKLFF	TGTGCCAGCAGCTTAGCTAACGGACCAAATGAAAAACTGTTTTTT
.	.	TRBV11-3	TRBJ2-3	CASSFGGSPSDTQYF	TGTGCCAGCAGCTTCGGGGGTAGCCCGTCAGATACGCAGTATTTT
.	few	TRBV28	TRBJ1-2	CASSSADVGGYTF	TGTGCCAGCAGTTCCGCGGATGTGGGTGGCTACACCTTC
.	.	TRBV12-3/TRBV12-4	TRBJ2-2	CASSTMNTGELFF	TGTGCCAGCAGTACCATGAACACCGGGGAGCTGTTTTTT
.	.	TRBV2	TRBJ2-1	CASRQGLYNEQFF	TGTGCCAGCAGACAGGGATTATACAATGAGCAGTTCTTC
TRBD1	.	TRBV28	TRBJ1-3	CASRFGTGVDTIYF	TGTGCCAGCAGATTCGGGACAGGGGTAGACACCATATATTTT
TRBD2	.	TRBV7-2	TRBJ2-5	CASSPGRGGETQYF	TGTGCCAGCAGCCCCGGACGGGGAGGGGAGACCCAGTACTTC
.	.	TRBV18	TRBJ1-2	CASSLAGGAYGYTF	TGTGCCAGCTCTCTCGCCGGGGGCGCCTATGGCTACACCTTC
.	.	TRBV2	TRBJ1-6	CASSFTASPLHF	TGTGCCAGCAGTTTCACCGCTTCACCCCTCCACTTT
TRBD1	.	TRBV27	TRBJ2-1	CATHRRDRAINEQFF	TGTGCCACCCACCGCCGGGACAGGGCAATCAATGAGCAGTTCTTC
.	once	TRBV7-8	TRBJ2-7	CASSSSGVAYEQYF	TGTGCCAGCAGCTCCTCAGGGGTAGCCTACGAGCAGTACTTC
.	.	TRBV19	TRBJ2-7	CASSNGQSTSYEQYF	TGTGCCAGTAGTAACGGACAGTCGACTTCCTACGAGCAGTACTTC
.	.	TRBV18	TRBJ1-1	CASSLSTTPPTEAFF	TGTGCCAGCTCACTCTCGACTACACCACCTACTGAAGCTTTCTTT
.	.	TRBV7-9	TRBJ2-2	CASSPAEALNTGELFF	TGTGCCAGCAGTCCCGCGGAGGCCCTGAACACCGGGGAGCTGTTTTTT
.	.	TRBV28	TRBJ1-2	CASSLRRNYGYTF	TGTGCCAGCAGTTTGCGCAGAAACTATGGCTACACCTTC
.	.	TRBV1	TRBJ1-6	CTSSQGSQARNSPLHF	TGCACCAGCAGCCAGGGGAGCCAGGCGCGTAATTCACCCCTCCACTTT
.	.	TRBV9	TRBJ2-1	CASSVGGDGSYNEQFF	TGTGCCAGCAGCGTAGGGGGGGACGGATCCTACAATGAGCAGTTCTTC
.	.	TRBV19	TRBJ2-7	CASSSSGYEQYF	TGTGCCAGTAGTAGTTCGGGGTACGAGCAGTACTTC
.	once	TRBV12-3/TRBV12-4	TRBJ1-2	CASSLNGGYTF	TGTGCCAGCAGTTTAAACGGGGGCTACACCTTC
TRBD2	.	TRBV6-5	TRBJ2-3	CASSFGGAGATDTQYF	TGTGCCAGCAGTTTCGGGGGGGCAGGGGCCACAGATACGCAGTATTTT
.	.	TRBV6-6	TRBJ1-5	CASRTGRNQPQHF	TGTGCCAGCAGAACAGGGAGGAATCAGCCCCAGCATTTT